Sequencing of this TCR beta chain was carried out in a study of T cells in Graves' hyperthyroidism and ophthalmopathy. Study-wide findings and caveats: Among thyroid clonotypes expanded above 0.001, most also appeared in blood.

Investigators excluded patients with uncontrolled infection, other autoimmune disease, pregnancy or lactation. Clinical symptoms, serum thyroxine and TRAb, thyroid ultrasound and orbital computed tomography were used for the diagnoses. It was 10 ml of fresh peripheral blood that supplied the PBMCs. Comments on this clonotype: The antigen is undetermined.

V lost 5 bases and J 0 bases, leaving 14 bases between the germline ends. The CDR3 extends over 15 amino acids. The germline CDR1 and CDR2 sequences are SGHKS and YYEKEE (reference sequence). Template material for amplifying TCR beta CDR3 regions consisted of RNA transcripts. A first-round RT-PCR of the TCR CDR3 used the HTBI primer set. TCRdb itself ran the multiplex PCR reads through MiXCR, one entry per CDR3 protein. Of about 590,000 distinct CDR3 sequences detected, 15% to 18% appear once; the ten largest clones hold around 7.8%. The sequenced sample was blood. The genes are TRBV5-5 and TRBJ2-5; D gene uncertain. This TCR was recovered from a young woman with Graves' hyperthyroidism. The CDR3 loop reads CASSLSGKYQETQYF. The CDR3 DNA is TGTGCCAGCAGTCTCTCTGGGAAGTACCAAGAGACCCAGTACTTC.